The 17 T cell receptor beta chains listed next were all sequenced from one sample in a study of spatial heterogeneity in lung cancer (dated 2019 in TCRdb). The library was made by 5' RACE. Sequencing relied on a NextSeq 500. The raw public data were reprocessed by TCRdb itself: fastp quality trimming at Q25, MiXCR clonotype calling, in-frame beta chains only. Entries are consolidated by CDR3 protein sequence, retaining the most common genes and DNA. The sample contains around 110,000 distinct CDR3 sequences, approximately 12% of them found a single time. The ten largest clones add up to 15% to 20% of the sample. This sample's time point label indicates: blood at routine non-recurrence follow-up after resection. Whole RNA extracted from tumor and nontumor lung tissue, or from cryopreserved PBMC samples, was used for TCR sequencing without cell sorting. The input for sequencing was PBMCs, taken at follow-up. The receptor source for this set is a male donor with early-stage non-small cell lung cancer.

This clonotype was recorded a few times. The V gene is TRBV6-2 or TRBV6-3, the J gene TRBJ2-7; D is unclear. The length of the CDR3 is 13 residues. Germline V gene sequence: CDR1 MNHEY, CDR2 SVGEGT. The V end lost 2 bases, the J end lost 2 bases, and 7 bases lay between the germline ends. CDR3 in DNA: TGTGCCAGCAGTTACGGTTACGCCTACGAGCAGTACTTC. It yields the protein CASSYGYAYEQYF.

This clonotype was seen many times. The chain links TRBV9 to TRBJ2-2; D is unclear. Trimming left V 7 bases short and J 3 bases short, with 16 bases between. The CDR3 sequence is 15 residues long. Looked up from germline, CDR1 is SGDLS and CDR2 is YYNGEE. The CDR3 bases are TGTGCCAGCGCCCTCGCGAGACTCGACACCGGGGAGCTGTTTTTT. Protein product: CASALARLDTGELFF.

The DNA for the CDR3 is TGTGCCAGCTCACCCGCAGGGAAGTGGCAGCCCCAGCATTTT. It codes for CASSPAGKWQPQHF. The chain links TRBV18 to TRBJ1-5; TRBD1 might be the D (5 bases). Germline CDR1 and CDR2: KGHSH and LQKENI. V lost 3 bases to trimming and J lost 7 bases, with 13 bases between them. The CDR3 has 14 amino acids.

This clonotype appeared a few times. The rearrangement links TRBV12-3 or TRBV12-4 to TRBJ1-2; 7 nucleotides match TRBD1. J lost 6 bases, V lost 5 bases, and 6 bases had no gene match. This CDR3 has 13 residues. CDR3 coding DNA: TGTGCCAGCAGTCTTGGACAGGAGGATGGCTACACCTTC. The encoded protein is CASSLGQEDGYTF.

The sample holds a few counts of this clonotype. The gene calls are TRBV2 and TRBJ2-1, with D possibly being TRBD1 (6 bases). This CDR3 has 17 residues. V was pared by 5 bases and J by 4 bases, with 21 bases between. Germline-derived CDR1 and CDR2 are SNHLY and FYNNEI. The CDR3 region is CASSTTGMGFFYNEQFF. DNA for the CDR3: TGTGCCAGCAGTACGACAGGCATGGGATTTTTTTACAATGAGCAGTTCTTC.

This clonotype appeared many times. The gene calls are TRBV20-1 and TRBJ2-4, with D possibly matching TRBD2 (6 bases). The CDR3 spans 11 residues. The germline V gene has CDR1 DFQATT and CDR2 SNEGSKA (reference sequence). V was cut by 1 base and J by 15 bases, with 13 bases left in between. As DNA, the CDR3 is TGCAGTGCTAGAGCGTCGGGAGTCCGGTACTTC. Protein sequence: CSARASGVRYF.

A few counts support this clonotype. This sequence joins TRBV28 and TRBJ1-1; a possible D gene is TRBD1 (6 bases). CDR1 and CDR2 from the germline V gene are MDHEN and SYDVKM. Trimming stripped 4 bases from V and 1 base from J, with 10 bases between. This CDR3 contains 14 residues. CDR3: CASSSPDRNTEAFF. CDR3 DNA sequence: TGTGCCAGCAGTTCGCCGGACAGGAACACTGAAGCTTTCTTT. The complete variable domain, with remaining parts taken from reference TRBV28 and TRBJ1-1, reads DVKVTQSSRYLVKRTGEKVFLECVQDMDHENMFWYRQDPGLGLRLIYFSYDVKMKEKGDIPEGYSVSREKKERFSLILESASTNQTSMYLCASSSPDRNTEAFFGQGTRLTVV.

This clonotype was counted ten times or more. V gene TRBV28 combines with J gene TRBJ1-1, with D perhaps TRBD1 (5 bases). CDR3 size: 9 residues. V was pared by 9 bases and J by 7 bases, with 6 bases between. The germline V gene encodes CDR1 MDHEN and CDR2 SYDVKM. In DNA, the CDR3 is TGTGCCAGTACAGGTGAAGCTTTCTTT. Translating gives CASTGEAFF.

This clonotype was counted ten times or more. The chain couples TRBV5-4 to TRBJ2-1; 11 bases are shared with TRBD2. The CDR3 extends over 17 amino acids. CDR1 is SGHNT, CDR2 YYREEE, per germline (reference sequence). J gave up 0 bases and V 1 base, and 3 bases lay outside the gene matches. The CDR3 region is CASSLTSGGGSYNEQFF. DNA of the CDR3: TGTGCCAGCAGCTTGACTAGCGGGGGAGGCTCCTACAATGAGCAGTTCTTC.

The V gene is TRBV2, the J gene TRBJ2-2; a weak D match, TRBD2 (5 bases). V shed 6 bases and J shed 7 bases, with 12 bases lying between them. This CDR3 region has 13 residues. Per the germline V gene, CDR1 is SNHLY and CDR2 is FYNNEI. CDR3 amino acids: CASRIGRGGELFF. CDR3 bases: TGTGCCAGCAGAATCGGTCGGGGCGGGGAGCTGTTTTTT.

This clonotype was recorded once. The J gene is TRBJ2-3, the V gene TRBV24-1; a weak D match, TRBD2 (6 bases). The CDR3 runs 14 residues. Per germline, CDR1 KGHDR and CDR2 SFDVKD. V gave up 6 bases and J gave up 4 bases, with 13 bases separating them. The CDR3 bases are TGTGCCACCAGTCCGGAGGGGACCTCAGATACGCAGTATTTT. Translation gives CATSPEGTSDTQYF.

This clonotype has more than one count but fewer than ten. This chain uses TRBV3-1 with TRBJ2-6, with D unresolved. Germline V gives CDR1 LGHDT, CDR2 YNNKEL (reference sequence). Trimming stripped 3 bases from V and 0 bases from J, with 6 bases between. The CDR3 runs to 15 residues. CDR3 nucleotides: TGTGCCAGCAGCCATTTCAGCTCTGGGGCCAACGTCCTGACTTTC. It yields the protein CASSHFSSGANVLTF.

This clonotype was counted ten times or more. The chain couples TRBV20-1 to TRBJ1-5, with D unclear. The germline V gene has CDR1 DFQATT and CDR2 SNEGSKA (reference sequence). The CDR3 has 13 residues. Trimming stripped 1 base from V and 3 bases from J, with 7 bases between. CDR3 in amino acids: CSARVDTNQPQHF. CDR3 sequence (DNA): TGCAGTGCTAGAGTTGACACCAATCAGCCCCAGCATTTT.

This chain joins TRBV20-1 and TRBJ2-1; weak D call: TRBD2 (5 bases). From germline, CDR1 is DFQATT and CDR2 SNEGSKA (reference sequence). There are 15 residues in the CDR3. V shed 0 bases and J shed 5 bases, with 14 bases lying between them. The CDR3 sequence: CSARETGLSHNEQFF. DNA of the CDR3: TGCAGTGCTAGAGAAACCGGACTTTCACACAATGAGCAGTTCTTC.

The CDR3 DNA follows: TGTGCCAGCAGCCAATCACTAGGGGGATCTAGCACAGATACGCAGTATTTT. Translated, it gives CASSQSLGGSSTDTQYF. The chain uses TRBV4-2 and TRBJ2-3; D may be TRBD1 (6 bases). CDR3 length: 17 amino acids. V was pared by 2 bases and J by 0 bases, with 15 bases between. Germline-derived CDR1 and CDR2 are LGHNA and YNFKEQ.

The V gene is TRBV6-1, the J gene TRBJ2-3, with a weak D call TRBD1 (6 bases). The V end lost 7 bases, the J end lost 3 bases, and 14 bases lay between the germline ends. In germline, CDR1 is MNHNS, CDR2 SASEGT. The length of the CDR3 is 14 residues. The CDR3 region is CASIPGHRTDTQYF. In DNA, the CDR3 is TGTGCCAGCATCCCGGGACATCGAACAGATACGCAGTATTTT.

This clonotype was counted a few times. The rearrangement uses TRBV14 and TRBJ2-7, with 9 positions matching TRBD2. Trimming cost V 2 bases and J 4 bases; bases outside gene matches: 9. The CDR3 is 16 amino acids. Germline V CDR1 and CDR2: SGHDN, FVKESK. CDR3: CASSQTERGAGYEQYF. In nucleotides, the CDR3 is TGTGCCAGCAGCCAAACCGAGCGGGGGGCCGGTTACGAGCAGTACTTC. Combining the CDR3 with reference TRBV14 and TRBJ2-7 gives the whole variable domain EAGVTQFPSHSVIEKGQTVTLRCDPISGHDNLYWYRRVMGKEIKFLLHFVKESKQDESGMPNNRFLAERTGGTYSTLKVQPAELEDSGVYFCASSQTERGAGYEQYFGPGTRLTVT.